Following are 4 T cell receptor beta chains from one sample sequenced in a study of blood T cell repertoires in COVID-19. Profiled with immunoSEQ multiplex PCR; TCRdb holds only in-frame clones, not every one. The sample carries 150,000 to 200,000 clones, more than 75% recorded once. The sample consisted of peripheral blood. These receptors all come from a man aged 45-65 years who had recovered from COVID-19.

J is TRBJ2-3 and V is TRBV7-2, with no clear D. Trimming left V 5 bases short and J 0 bases short, with 9 bases between. This CDR3 contains 14 residues. Germline V gives CDR1 SGHTA, CDR2 FQGNSA. The CDR3 reads CASSPYGSTDTQYF. CDR3 sequence (DNA): TGTGCCAGCAGCCCCTATGGTAGCACAGATACGCAGTATTTT.

CDR3 sequence reads: CATSDLISEETQYF. The CDR3 DNA sequence: TGTGCCACCAGTGATTTGATAAGCGAGGAGACCCAGTACTTC. The V gene is TRBV24-1, the J gene TRBJ2-5; D uncertain. Germline V lookup: CDR1 KGHDR, CDR2 SFDVKD. The V end was cut by 0 bases, the J end by 5 bases, with 9 bases between. This CDR3 spans 14 amino acids.

J is TRBJ1-1 and V is TRBV9, with D possibly being TRBD1 (5 bases). The CDR3 is made up of 15 amino acids. Germline CDR1 reads SGDLS; CDR2 reads YYNGEE. V was trimmed by 0 bases and J by 4 bases, leaving 13 bases between them. CDR3 coding DNA: TGTGCCAGCAGCGTAGCTACGGAGGGACGCACTGAAGCTTTCTTT. The encoded protein is CASSVATEGRTEAFF.

As for this clone: This CDR3 is also generated by other DNA sequences in the sample. The rearrangement joins TRBV7-8 to TRBJ2-2; D unclear. Germline V lookup: CDR1 SGHVS, CDR2 FQNEAQ. This CDR3 region has 14 residues. Trimming left V 1 base short and J 1 base short, with 4 bases between. CDR3: CASSLGGNTGELFF. CDR3 bases: TGTGCCAGCAGCTTAGGCGGGAACACCGGGGAGCTGTTTTTT.